The 30 T cell receptor beta chains below come from one sample, sequenced in a study of human T cells and chemical hapten exposure. Time point indicated: patch test 3, about 24 weeks after DPC sensitization. As to treatment: therapeutic diphenylcyclopropenone sensitization with weekly scalp DPC. TCRdb called the RACE reads again in MiXCR, with one record for every CDR3 protein. The table lists about 160,000 distinct CDR3 sequences, about a quarter of them singletons. The sequences come from whole blood, collected in connection with sensitization to the hapten diphenylcyclopropenone (DPC). These receptor sequences come from a woman younger than 35 with alopecia areata. Some clones in this sample may be carry-over from other donors' samples.

This clonotype was seen more than once but under ten times. J is TRBJ2-1 and V is TRBV6-1; the D gene is possibly TRBD1 (6 bases). The CDR3 has 15 amino acids. Germline V gene lookup returns CDR1 MNHNS and CDR2 SASEGT. The ends were cut back, 7 bases at V and 3 bases at J, with 16 bases in the middle. DNA of the CDR3: TGTGCCAGCACCCACAGGGCAGGGTTCTACAATGAGCAGTTCTTC. Encoded protein: CASTHRAGFYNEQFF.

The chain links TRBV4-1 to TRBJ1-5, with D possibly TRBD1 on 5 matching bases. There are 17 residues in the CDR3. CDR1 is MGHRA and CDR2 is YSYEKL in the germline V gene. V lost 2 bases to trimming and J lost 9 bases, with 23 bases between them. The CDR3 region is CASSQLPLRGKKAPQHF. The CDR3 DNA is TGCGCCAGCAGCCAACTCCCTCTGAGGGGTAAGAAGGCGCCCCAGCATTTT.

The chain has TRBV18 and TRBJ1-4; 7 bases align to TRBD1. The V gene end was trimmed by 6 bases and the J gene end by 7 bases; junction bases not matched to a gene: 11. The CDR3 runs 15 residues. Germline lookup yields CDR1 KGHSH and CDR2 LQKENI. The CDR3 loop reads CASSYRRTGFEKLFF. The CDR3 nucleotides read TGTGCCAGCTCGTATAGACGGACAGGATTTGAAAAACTGTTTTTT.

For this clonotype: The CDR3 carries no conserved terminal phenylalanine or tryptophan, so it likely arises from a read error. The V and J genes are TRBV6-2 or TRBV6-3 and TRBJ2-3; 11 nucleotides line up with TRBD2. The germline gives CDR1 MNHEY, CDR2 SVGEGT. Trimming took 6 bases from V and 2 from J; bases not matched to a gene: 13. The CDR3 loop spans 18 amino acids. CDR3 region: CASSYRRASGGTTDTQYS. Written as DNA, the CDR3 is TGTGCCAGCAGCTACCGGAGGGCTAGCGGGGGGACCACAGATACGCAGTATTCT.

V gene TRBV5-1 combines with J gene TRBJ2-2, with D maybe TRBD2 (6 bases). V was pared by 4 bases and J by 3 bases, with 13 bases between. This CDR3 region has 15 residues. Germline V CDR1 and CDR2: SGHRS, YFSETQ. The CDR3 spells CASSPRRGDTGELFF. The CDR3, as DNA: TGCGCCAGCAGCCCCCGGCGGGGAGACACCGGGGAGCTGTTTTTT.

This clonotype was detected only a few times. The CDR3 loop is CASSGAPGLDTDTQYF. The CDR3 nucleotides read TGTGCCAGCAGTGGGGCCCCGGGACTAGACACAGATACGCAGTATTTT. This sequence joins TRBV2 and TRBJ2-3, with TRBD2 matching 8 bases. V dropped 4 bases and J dropped 2; count of bases not matched to a gene: 8. Looked up from germline, CDR1 is SNHLY and CDR2 is FYNNEI. This CDR3 has 16 amino acids.

This clonotype was observed a handful of times. The chain employs TRBV2 and TRBJ2-7, with 10 bases lining up with TRBD2. CDR1 SNHLY and CDR2 FYNNEI come from the germline V gene. This CDR3 contains 15 residues. With 6 bases clipped from V and 2 bases from J, the junction kept 7 bases outside the gene matches. The CDR3 spells CASRGPGTSAYEQYF. CDR3 DNA: TGTGCCAGCAGGGGTCCCGGGACTAGCGCCTACGAGCAGTACTTC. Supplemented by reference TRBV2 and TRBJ2-7, the full variable domain reads EPEVTQTPSHQVTQMGQEVILRCVPISNHLYFYWYRQILGQKVEFLVSFYNNEISEKSEIFDDQFSVERPDGSNFTLKIRSTKLEDSAMYFCASRGPGTSAYEQYFGPGTRLTVT.

This clonotype was picked up many times. The chain recombines TRBV2 with TRBJ1-3; D uncertain. The CDR3 spans 13 residues. Germline values: CDR1 SNHLY, CDR2 FYNNEI. V shed 6 bases and J shed 4 bases, with 10 bases lying between them. The CDR3 DNA reads TGTGCCAGCAGCGGGGTAACAGGAAACACCATATATTTT. Translated, it gives CASSGVTGNTIYF. Full variable domain (rest looked up from reference TRBV2 and TRBJ1-3): EPEVTQTPSHQVTQMGQEVILRCVPISNHLYFYWYRQILGQKVEFLVSFYNNEISEKSEIFDDQFSVERPDGSNFTLKIRSTKLEDSAMYFCASSGVTGNTIYFGEGSWLTVV.

The chain recombines TRBV4-3 with TRBJ2-7, with 12 bases that match TRBD1. The CDR3 extends over 16 amino acids. The germline gives CDR1 LGHNA, CDR2 YSLEER. J was trimmed by 7 bases and V by 0 bases; bases with no gene match: 7. The CDR3 coding sequence is TGCGCCAGCAGCCAAGATCAGGGACAGGGGGCAGGGGAGCAGTACTTC. Translating it yields CASSQDQGQGAGEQYF.

This clonotype was recorded a few times. V and J are TRBV3-1 and TRBJ1-1; possible D gene TRBD1, 6 bases. The CDR3 is 15 amino acids. Per germline, CDR1 LGHDT and CDR2 YNNKEL (reference sequence). The V end was cut by 4 bases, the J end by 7 bases, with 19 bases between. The CDR3 reads CASSPPGAGAHEAFF. CDR3 coding DNA: TGTGCCAGCAGCCCACCGGGGGCGGGGGCCCATGAAGCTTTCTTT.

This clonotype has just a few counts. CDR3 sequence (DNA): TGTGCCAGCAGCTTAAACTGGGTTGGTTCCTACGAGCAGTACTTC. Protein: CASSLNWVGSYEQYF. V gene TRBV11-1 combines with J gene TRBJ2-7; D gene unclear. The CDR3 contains 15 residues. The V end was cut by 2 bases, the J end by 1 base, with 12 bases between. Looked up from germline, CDR1 is SGHAT and CDR2 is FQDESV (reference sequence).

This chain links TRBV29-1 with TRBJ2-4, with TRBD2 as a possible D gene (6 bases). Germline lookup yields CDR1 SQVTM and CDR2 ANQGSEA. Between the trimmed V and J ends, which lost 6 bases and 1 base, there was a span of 16 bases. This CDR3 is 15 amino acids long. CDR3 protein: CSVAVGGRAKNIQYF. Here the CDR3 DNA reads TGCAGCGTGGCTGTGGGGGGACGCGCCAAAAACATTCAGTACTTC.

This clonotype was picked up many times. The V and J genes are TRBV3-1 and TRBJ2-4; TRBD2 is a possible D gene (6 bases). The germline V gene has CDR1 LGHDT and CDR2 YNNKEL (reference sequence). This CDR3 region has 14 residues. Trimming pared 3 bases from V and 3 bases from J, leaving 9 bases between. The DNA for the CDR3 is TGTGCCAGCAGCCATTGGAGGGGCAAAAACATTCAGTACTTC. This codes for CASSHWRGKNIQYF.

This clonotype was detected a few times. The chain is built from TRBV6-2 or TRBV6-3 and TRBJ2-7; 10 nucleotides line up with TRBD1. J was trimmed by 2 bases and V by 5 bases; bases with no gene match: 6. CDR1 and CDR2 from the germline V gene are MNHEY and SVGEGT. The CDR3 spans 15 residues. The CDR3: CASSKSGTGAYEQYF. In DNA form, the CDR3 reads TGTGCCAGCAGTAAATCCGGGACAGGGGCCTACGAGCAGTACTTC.

The chain joins TRBV21-1 to TRBJ2-3. TRBV21-1 counts as a pseudogene. The CDR3 runs to 12 residues. The CDR3 sequence: CASSRYFDTQYF. CDR3 in DNA: TGTGCCAGCAGCAGATACTTTGATACGCAGTATTTT.

J is TRBJ2-5 and V is TRBV9, with D maybe TRBD2 (5 bases). CDR1 and CDR2 (germline): SGDLS, YYNGEE. Trimming took 4 bases from V and 4 from J, leaving 20 bases between them. The CDR3 is 16 amino acids. CDR3 residues: CASSPSPLGSPETQYF. The CDR3 DNA is TGTGCCAGCAGCCCCTCCCCCCTAGGGAGCCCAGAGACCCAGTACTTC.

The rearrangement joins TRBV20-1 to TRBJ2-7; 7 bases align to TRBD2. CDR3 length equals 14 residues. V was pared by 6 bases and J by 3 bases, with 11 bases of the junction left unmatched. In germline, CDR1 is DFQATT, CDR2 SNEGSKA (reference sequence). The CDR3 region has the DNA TGCAGTGCGCCGCAAAGGGACTACTTCTACGAGCAGTACTTC. It specifies CSAPQRDYFYEQYF.

This clonotype was seen more than once but under ten times. The chain carries TRBV6-6 and TRBJ2-5; D may be TRBD1 (7 bases). V lost 4 bases to trimming and J lost 5 bases, with 14 bases between them. The CDR3 is 14 residues long. Germline values: CDR1 MNHNY, CDR2 SVGAGI (reference sequence). DNA for the CDR3: TGTGCCAGCAGTTGGAGGGGGCCTGGGGAGACCCAGTACTTC. It codes for CASSWRGPGETQYF.

This clonotype showed up many times. The rearrangement joins TRBV6-5 to TRBJ2-5; 7 bases align to TRBD1. The CDR3 is 13 residues long. Germline V gene sequence: CDR1 MNHEY, CDR2 SVGAGI. The junction had 5 bases not matched to a gene; V was cut back by 7 bases and J by 3 bases. CDR3 in amino acids: CASKSTGKETQYF. As DNA, the CDR3 is TGTGCCAGCAAATCGACAGGGAAAGAGACCCAGTACTTC.

This clonotype was seen more than once but under ten times. The genes are TRBV20-1 and TRBJ2-7; 9 nucleotides line up with TRBD1. The germline V gene encodes CDR1 DFQATT and CDR2 SNEGSKA (reference sequence). The CDR3 loop spans 16 amino acids. The junction had 9 bases not matched to a gene; V was cut back by 1 base and J by 2 bases. The CDR3 sequence: CSARGVGTGRPYEQYF. CDR3 coding DNA: TGCAGTGCTAGAGGAGTCGGGACAGGGCGTCCCTACGAGCAGTACTTC.

The J gene is TRBJ2-7, the V gene TRBV2; 9 bases are a match to TRBD2. The CDR3 loop spans 14 amino acids. V was pared by 6 bases and J by 3 bases, with 6 bases of the junction left unmatched. Germline CDR1 reads SNHLY; CDR2 reads FYNNEI. The CDR3 bases are TGTGCCAGCAGCAAACTAGCGGGCAACTACGAGCAGTACTTC. Its translation: CASSKLAGNYEQYF.

J is TRBJ1-1 and V is TRBV7-3; no definite D call. Germline CDR1 is SGHTA and CDR2 is FQGTGA. CDR3 length: 13 amino acids. Trimming cost V 4 bases and J 3 bases, with 9 bases left between them. The CDR3 reads CASSSAPDTEAFF. The CDR3 DNA follows: TGTGCCAGCAGCTCCGCCCCGGACACTGAAGCTTTCTTT. The whole variable domain, filled in from reference TRBV7-3 and TRBJ1-1, reads GAGVSQTPSNKVTEKGKYVELRCDPISGHTALYWYRQSLGQGPEFLIYFQGTGAADDSGLPNDRFFAVRPEGSVSTLKIQRTERGDSAVYLCASSSAPDTEAFFGQGTRLTVV.

This clonotype came up a few times. The J gene is TRBJ1-2, the V gene TRBV4-1; D gene ambiguous. This CDR3 spans 12 amino acids. Trimming pared 3 bases from V and 3 bases from J, leaving 5 bases between. Germline V gene sequence: CDR1 MGHRA, CDR2 YSYEKL. The CDR3 DNA sequence: TGCGCCAGCAGCCAGGAAGACTATGGCTACACCTTC. Protein sequence: CASSQEDYGYTF.

V and J are TRBV11-2 and TRBJ2-7, with D possibly TRBD2 on 6 matching bases. The CDR3 has 15 amino acids. The germline V gene has CDR1 SGHAT and CDR2 FQNNGV. Trimming left V 5 bases short and J 3 bases short, with 17 bases between. The CDR3 loop is CASSPSRRAGYEQYF. Written as DNA, the CDR3 is TGTGCCAGCAGCCCCTCGAGACGAGCGGGCTACGAGCAGTACTTC.

CDR3 sequence reads: CASSFSGGGGYTF. The CDR3 DNA is TGTGCCAGCAGTTTCAGTGGGGGAGGAGGCTACACCTTC. V is TRBV12-3 or TRBV12-4 and J is TRBJ1-2, with D possibly matching TRBD1 (5 bases). The V gene lost 3 bases and the J gene lost 8 bases, with 13 bases spanning the gap. CDR3 size: 13 residues.

The chain uses TRBV9 and TRBJ2-3, with D uncertain. The CDR3 loop spans 14 amino acids. Germline V lookup: CDR1 SGDLS, CDR2 YYNGEE. V was clipped by 2 bases and J by 2 bases, with 9 bases between them. The CDR3 reads CASSVWANTDTQYF. The CDR3 DNA is TGTGCCAGCAGCGTTTGGGCGAACACAGATACGCAGTATTTT.

This clonotype came up a few times. The chain combines TRBV7-2 with TRBJ2-1; maybe TRBD2 (6 bases). Germline CDR1 is SGHTA and CDR2 is FQGNSA. V lost 4 bases and J lost 9, with 10 bases in between. This CDR3 has 12 amino acids. CDR3 residues: CASSSRLGEQFF. The DNA for the CDR3 is TGTGCCAGCAGCTCCAGACTAGGTGAGCAGTTCTTC.

The table lists this clonotype with a few counts. The chain couples TRBV29-1 to TRBJ1-2; perhaps TRBD1 as D (6 bases). V lost 6 bases, J lost 8 bases, and 13 bases lay in between. The CDR3 is made up of 11 amino acids. Germline CDR1 reads SQVTM; CDR2 reads ANQGSEA. The CDR3 sequence is CSVATGFGYTF. The DNA of the CDR3 is TGCAGCGTCGCCACAGGGTTCGGCTACACCTTC.

This chain links TRBV29-1 with TRBJ2-7; D not certain. Germline CDR1 SQVTM, CDR2 ANQGSEA. The V end was cut by 4 bases, the J end by 6 bases, with 19 bases between. This CDR3 has 14 amino acids. The CDR3 coding sequence is TGCAGCGTTGGGGATACGGGTAGGGATCGCGAGCAGTACTTC. It is translated as CSVGDTGRDREQYF.

The gene calls are TRBV10-2 and TRBJ2-4; 10 nucleotides agree with TRBD2. The CDR3 totals 17 residues. Germline loops: CDR1 WSHSY, CDR2 SAAADI. After removal of 7 bases from V and 1 base from J, the junction contained 10 bases not matched to a gene. The chain's CDR3 is CASTRAGGRGAKNIQYF. The CDR3 DNA reads as TGCGCCAGCACAAGAGCGGGAGGGCGGGGGGCCAAAAACATTCAGTACTTC.